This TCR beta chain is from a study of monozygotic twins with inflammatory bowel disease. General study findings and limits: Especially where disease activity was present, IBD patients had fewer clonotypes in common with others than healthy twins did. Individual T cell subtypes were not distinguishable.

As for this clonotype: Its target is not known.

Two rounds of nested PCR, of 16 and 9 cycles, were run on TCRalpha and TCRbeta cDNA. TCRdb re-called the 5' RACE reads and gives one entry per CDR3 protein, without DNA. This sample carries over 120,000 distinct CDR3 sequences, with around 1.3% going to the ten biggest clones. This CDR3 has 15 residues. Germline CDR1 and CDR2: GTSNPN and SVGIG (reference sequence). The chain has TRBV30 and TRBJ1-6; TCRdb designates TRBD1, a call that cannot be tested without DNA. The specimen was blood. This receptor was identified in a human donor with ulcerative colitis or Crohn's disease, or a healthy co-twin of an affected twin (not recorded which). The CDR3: CAWSVEGRRNSPLHF.